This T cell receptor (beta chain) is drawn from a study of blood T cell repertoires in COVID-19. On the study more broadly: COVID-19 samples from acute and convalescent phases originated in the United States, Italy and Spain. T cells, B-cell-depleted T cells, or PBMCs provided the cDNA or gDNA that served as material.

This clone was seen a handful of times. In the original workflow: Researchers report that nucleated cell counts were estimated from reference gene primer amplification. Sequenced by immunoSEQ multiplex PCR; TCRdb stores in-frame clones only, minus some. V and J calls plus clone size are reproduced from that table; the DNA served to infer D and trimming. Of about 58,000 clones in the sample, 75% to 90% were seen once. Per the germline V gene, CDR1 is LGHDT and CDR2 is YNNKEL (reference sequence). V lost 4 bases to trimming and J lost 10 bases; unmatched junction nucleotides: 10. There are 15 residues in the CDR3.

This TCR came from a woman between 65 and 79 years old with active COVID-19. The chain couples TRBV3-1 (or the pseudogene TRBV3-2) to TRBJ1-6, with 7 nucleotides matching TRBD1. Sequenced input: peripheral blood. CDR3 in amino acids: CASSPPGQRGSPLHF. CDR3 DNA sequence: TGTGCCAGCAGCCCACCGGGACAGCGAGGATCACCCCTCCACTTT.